The 5 T cell receptor beta chains reported below all come from one sample, sequenced in a study of blood T cell repertoires in COVID-19. Clones were read by immunoSEQ multiplex PCR, and TCRdb kept only the in-frame ones, dropping some. The sample includes around 320,000 clones, under 90% of them seen just once. Sequenced input: PBMCs or T cells enriched from blood (not recorded which). These receptors came from a woman aged 45-59 years who had been exposed to COVID-19.

In its sample, this clone was seen once. The CDR3 nucleotides are TGTGCCAGCAGCCAAGATCAGACAGGGGGAGCTTTCTTT. Translated: CASSQDQTGGAFF. The chain recombines TRBV3-1 (or the pseudogene TRBV3-2) with TRBJ1-1, with 9 bases matching TRBD1. Germline values: CDR1 LGHDT, CDR2 YNNKEL (reference sequence). V trimming: 0 bases; J trimming: 10 bases; junction bases outside the gene matches: 3. This CDR3 has 13 residues.

The gene calls are TRBV4-1 and TRBJ2-7, with 7 positions matching TRBD1. V lost 2 bases to trimming and J lost 0 bases; unmatched junction nucleotides: 7. This CDR3 contains 16 residues. CDR1 is MGHRA and CDR2 is YSYEKL in the germline V gene. Written as DNA, the CDR3 is TGCGCCAGCAGCCAACAGGGGGTGGGAAGCTCCTACGAGCAGTACTTC. Residues: CASSQQGVGSSYEQYF.

V usage is TRBV18 and J usage is TRBJ1-4; no firm D call. The CDR3 spans 15 residues. Looked up from germline, CDR1 is KGHSH and CDR2 is LQKENI. The V and J ends lost 0 bases and 1 base respectively, with 6 bases between them. The CDR3 here is CASSPPRGTNEKLFF. For the CDR3, the DNA is TGTGCCAGCTCACCACCGCGGGGAACTAATGAAAAACTGTTTTTT.

The V call is TRBV3-1 (or the pseudogene TRBV3-2), the J call TRBJ2-3; tentative D call: TRBD1 (5 bases). Per germline, CDR1 LGHDT and CDR2 YNNKEL (reference sequence). CDR3 length equals 16 residues. Trimming removed 6 bases at V and 2 bases at J, with 18 bases between. Written as DNA, the CDR3 is TGTGCCAGCAGTCAACGGCGATCAGGGAACACAGATACGCAGTATTTT. Protein sequence: CASSQRRSGNTDTQYF.

This rearrangement joins TRBV5-1 to TRBJ1-1; weak D call: TRBD1 (5 bases). The germline gives CDR1 SGHRS, CDR2 YFSETQ. This CDR3 region has 14 residues. The V end lost 1 base, the J end lost 3 bases, and 10 bases lay between the germline ends. The CDR3 here is CASSLSGGDTEAFF. In nucleotides, the CDR3 is TGCGCCAGCAGCTTGTCCGGGGGAGACACTGAAGCTTTCTTT.